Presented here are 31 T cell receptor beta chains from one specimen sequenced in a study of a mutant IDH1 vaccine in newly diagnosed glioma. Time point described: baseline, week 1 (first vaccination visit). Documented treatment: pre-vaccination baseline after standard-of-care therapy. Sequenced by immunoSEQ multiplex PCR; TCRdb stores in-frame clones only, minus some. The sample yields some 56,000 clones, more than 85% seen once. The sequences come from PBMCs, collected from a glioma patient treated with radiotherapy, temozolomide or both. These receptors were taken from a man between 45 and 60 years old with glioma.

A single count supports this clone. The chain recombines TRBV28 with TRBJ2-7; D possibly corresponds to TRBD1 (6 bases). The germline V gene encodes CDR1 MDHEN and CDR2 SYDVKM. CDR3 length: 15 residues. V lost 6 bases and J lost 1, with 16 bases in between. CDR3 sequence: CASSVGGTDSYEQYF. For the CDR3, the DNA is TGTGCCAGCAGCGTAGGGGGAACGGATTCCTACGAGCAGTACTTC.

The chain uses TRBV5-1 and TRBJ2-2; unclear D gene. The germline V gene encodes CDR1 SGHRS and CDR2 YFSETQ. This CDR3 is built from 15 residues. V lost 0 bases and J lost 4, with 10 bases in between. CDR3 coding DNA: TGCGCCAGCAGCTTGGCAGGCTGGGCCACCGGGGAGCTGTTTTTT. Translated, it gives CASSLAGWATGELFF. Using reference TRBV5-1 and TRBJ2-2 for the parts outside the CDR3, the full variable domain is KAGVTQTPRYLIKTRGQQVTLSCSPISGHRSVSWYQQTPGQGLQFLFEYFSETQRNKGNFPGRFSGRQFSNSRSEMNVSTLELGDSALYLCASSLAGWATGELFFGEGSRLTVL.

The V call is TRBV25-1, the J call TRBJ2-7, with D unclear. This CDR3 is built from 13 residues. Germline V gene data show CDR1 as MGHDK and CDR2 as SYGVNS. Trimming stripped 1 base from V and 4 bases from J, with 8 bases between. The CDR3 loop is CASSESAGYEQYF. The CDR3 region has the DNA TGTGCCAGCAGTGAATCAGCCGGGTACGAGCAGTACTTC.

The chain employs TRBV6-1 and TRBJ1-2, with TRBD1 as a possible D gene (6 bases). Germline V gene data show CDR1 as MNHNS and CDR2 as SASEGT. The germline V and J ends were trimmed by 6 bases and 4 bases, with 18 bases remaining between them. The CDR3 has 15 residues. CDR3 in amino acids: CASRAQGISTYGYTF. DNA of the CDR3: TGTGCCAGCAGGGCGCAGGGGATTAGTACCTATGGCTACACCTTC.

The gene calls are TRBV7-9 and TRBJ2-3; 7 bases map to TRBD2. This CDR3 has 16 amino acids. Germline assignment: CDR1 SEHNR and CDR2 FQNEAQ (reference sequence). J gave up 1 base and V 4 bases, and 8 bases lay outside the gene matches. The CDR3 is CASSSGAGRGTDTQYF. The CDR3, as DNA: TGTGCCAGCAGCTCCGGGGCAGGGAGGGGCACAGATACGCAGTATTTT.

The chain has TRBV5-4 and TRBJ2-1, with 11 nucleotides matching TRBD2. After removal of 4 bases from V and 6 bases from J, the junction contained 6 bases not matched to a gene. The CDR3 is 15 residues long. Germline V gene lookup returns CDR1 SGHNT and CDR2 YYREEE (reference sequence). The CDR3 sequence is CASSTRLAGTNEQFF. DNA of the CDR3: TGTGCCAGCAGCACCCGACTAGCGGGGACCAATGAGCAGTTCTTC.

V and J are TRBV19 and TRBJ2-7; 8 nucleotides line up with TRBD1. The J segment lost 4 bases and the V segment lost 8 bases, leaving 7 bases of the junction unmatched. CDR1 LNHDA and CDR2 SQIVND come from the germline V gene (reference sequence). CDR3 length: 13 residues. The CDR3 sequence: CASRGTGVYEQYF. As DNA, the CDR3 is TGTGCCAGTCGAGGGACAGGAGTATACGAGCAGTACTTC.

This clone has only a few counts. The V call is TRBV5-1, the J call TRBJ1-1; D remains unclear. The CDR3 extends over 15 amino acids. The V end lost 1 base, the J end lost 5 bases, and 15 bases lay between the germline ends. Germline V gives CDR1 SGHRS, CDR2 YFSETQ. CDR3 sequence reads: CASSLIAGWGTEAFF. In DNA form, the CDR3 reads TGCGCCAGCAGCTTGATTGCAGGATGGGGTACTGAAGCTTTCTTT. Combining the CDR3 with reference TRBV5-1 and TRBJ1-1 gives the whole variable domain KAGVTQTPRYLIKTRGQQVTLSCSPISGHRSVSWYQQTPGQGLQFLFEYFSETQRNKGNFPGRFSGRQFSNSRSEMNVSTLELGDSALYLCASSLIAGWGTEAFFGQGTRLTVV.

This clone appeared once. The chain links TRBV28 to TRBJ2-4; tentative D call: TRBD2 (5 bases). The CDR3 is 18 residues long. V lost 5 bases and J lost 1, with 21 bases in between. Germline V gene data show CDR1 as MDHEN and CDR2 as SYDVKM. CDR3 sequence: CASSPPIYSVRAKNIQYF. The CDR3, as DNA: TGTGCCAGCAGTCCACCCATCTATAGCGTACGGGCCAAAAACATTCAGTACTTC.

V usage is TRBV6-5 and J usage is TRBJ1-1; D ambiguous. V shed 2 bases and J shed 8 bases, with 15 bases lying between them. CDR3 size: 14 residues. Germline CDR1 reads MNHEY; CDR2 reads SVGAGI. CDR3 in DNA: TGTGCCAGCAGTTACCCAGGTCCCTGGTCGGAAGCTTTCTTT. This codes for CASSYPGPWSEAFF.

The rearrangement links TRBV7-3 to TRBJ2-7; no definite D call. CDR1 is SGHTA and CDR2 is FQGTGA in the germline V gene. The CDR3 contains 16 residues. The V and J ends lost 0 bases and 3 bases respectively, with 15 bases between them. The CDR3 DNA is TGTGCCAGCAGCTTAACGAAGGTTGGCGCAGGCTACGAGCAGTACTTC. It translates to CASSLTKVGAGYEQYF.

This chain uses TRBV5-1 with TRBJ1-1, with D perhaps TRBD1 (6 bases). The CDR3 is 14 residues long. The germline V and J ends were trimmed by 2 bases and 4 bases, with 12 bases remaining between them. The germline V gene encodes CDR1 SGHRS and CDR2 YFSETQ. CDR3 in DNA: TGCGCCAGCAGCTTATCCTCGGGGGCCACTGAAGCTTTCTTT. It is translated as CASSLSSGATEAFF.

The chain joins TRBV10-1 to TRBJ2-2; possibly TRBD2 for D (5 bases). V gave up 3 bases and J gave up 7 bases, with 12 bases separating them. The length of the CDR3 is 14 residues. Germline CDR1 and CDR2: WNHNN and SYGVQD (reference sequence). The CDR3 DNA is TGCGCCAGCAGTGAATGGGAGACCCGCGGGGAGCTGTTTTTT. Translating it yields CASSEWETRGELFF.

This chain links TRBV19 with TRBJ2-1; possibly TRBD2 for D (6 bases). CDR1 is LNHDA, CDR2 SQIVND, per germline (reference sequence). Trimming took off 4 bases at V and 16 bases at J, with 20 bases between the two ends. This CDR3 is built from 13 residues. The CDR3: CASSTGLVGEAFF. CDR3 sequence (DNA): TGTGCCAGTAGTACGGGGTTGGTGGGGGAGGCTTTCTTC. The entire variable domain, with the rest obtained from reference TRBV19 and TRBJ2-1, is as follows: DGGITQSPKYLFRKEGQNVTLSCEQNLNHDAMYWYRQDPGQGLRLIYYSQIVNDFQKGDIAEGYSVSREKKESFPLTVTSAQKNPTAFYLCASSTGLVGEAFFGPGTRLTVL.

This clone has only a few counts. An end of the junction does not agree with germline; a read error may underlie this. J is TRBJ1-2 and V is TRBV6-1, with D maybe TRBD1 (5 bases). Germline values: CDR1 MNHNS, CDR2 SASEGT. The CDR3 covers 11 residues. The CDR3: CASSEAPRTCF. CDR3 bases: TGTGCCAGCAGTGAAGCCCCCCGGACATGTTTC.

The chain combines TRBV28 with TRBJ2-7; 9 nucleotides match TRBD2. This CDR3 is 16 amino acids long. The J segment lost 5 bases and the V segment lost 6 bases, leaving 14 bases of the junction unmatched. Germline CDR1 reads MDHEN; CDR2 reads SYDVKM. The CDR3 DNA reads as TGTGCCAGCAGCCAACCAGCGGGAGGCGATCTGAACGAGCAGTACTTC. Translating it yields CASSQPAGGDLNEQYF.

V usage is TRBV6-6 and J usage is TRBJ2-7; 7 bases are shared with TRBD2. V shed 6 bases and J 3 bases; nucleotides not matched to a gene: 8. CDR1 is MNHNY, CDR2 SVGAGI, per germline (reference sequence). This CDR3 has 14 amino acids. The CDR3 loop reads CASSDPGGRYEQYF. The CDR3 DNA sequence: TGTGCCAGCAGCGACCCGGGAGGACGCTACGAGCAGTACTTC.

The CDR3 sequence is CASSRTGNAYEQYF. CDR3 bases: TGTGCCAGCAGTAGGACAGGGAATGCCTACGAGCAGTACTTC. This chain connects TRBV6-1 to TRBJ2-7, with TRBD1 identical over 8 bases. Germline V gene sequence: CDR1 MNHNS, CDR2 SASEGT. V gave up 5 bases and J gave up 2 bases; unmatched junction bases: 5. The CDR3 runs to 14 residues.

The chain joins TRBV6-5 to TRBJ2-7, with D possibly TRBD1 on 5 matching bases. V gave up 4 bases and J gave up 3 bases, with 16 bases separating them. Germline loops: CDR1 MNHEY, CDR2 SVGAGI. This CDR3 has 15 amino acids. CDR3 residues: CASSSLQGLVYEQYF. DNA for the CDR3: TGTGCCAGCAGTTCCCTGCAGGGATTAGTCTACGAGCAGTACTTC.

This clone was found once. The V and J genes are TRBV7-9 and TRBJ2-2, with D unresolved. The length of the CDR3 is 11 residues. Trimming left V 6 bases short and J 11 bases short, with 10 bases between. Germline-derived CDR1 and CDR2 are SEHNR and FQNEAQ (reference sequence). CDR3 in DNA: TGTGCCAGCAGTCTCCTGGTAGAGCTGTTTTTT. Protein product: CASSLLVELFF.

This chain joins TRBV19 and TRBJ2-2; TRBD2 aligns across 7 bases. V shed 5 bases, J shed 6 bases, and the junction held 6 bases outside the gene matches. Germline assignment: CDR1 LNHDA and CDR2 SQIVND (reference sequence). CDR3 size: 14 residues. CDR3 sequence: CASSPRGVAGELFF. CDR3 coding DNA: TGTGCCAGTAGTCCCCGGGGGGTTGCCGGGGAGCTGTTTTTT.

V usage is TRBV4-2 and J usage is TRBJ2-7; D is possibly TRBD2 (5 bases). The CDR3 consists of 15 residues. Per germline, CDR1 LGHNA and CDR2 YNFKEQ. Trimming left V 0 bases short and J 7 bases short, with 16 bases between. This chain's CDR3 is CASSQELRAPGEQYF. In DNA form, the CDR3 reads TGTGCCAGCAGCCAAGAACTCCGGGCCCCGGGGGAGCAGTACTTC.

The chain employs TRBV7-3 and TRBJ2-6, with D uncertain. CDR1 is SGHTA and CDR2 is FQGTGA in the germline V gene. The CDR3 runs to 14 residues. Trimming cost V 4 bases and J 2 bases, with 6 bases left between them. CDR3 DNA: TGTGCCAGCAGCTACGTCCCTGGGGCCAACGTCCTGACTTTC. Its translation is CASSYVPGANVLTF.

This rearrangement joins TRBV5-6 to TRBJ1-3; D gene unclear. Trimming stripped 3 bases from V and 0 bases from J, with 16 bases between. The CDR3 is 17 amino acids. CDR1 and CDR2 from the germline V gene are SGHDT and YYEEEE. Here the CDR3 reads CASSSARRWSSGNTIYF. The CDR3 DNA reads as TGTGCCAGCAGCTCGGCCCGGAGGTGGAGCTCTGGAAACACCATATATTTT.

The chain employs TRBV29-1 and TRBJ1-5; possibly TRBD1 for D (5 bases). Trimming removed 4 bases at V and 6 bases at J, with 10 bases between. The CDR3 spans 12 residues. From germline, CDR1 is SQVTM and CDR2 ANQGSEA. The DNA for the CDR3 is TGCAGCGTTGTGCAGGGCAGTCAGCCCCAGCATTTT. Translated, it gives CSVVQGSQPQHF.

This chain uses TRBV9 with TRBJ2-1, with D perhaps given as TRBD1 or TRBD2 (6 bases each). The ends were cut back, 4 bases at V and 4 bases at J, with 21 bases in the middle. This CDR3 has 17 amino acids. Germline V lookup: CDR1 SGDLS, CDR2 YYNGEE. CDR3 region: CASSPEGGAGDYNEQFF. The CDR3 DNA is TGTGCCAGCAGCCCGGAAGGAGGGGCAGGGGATTACAATGAGCAGTTCTTC.

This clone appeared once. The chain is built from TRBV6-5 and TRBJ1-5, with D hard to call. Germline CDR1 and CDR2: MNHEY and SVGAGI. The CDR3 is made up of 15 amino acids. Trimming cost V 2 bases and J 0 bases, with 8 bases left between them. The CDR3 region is CASSYVQNSNQPQHF. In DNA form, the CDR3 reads TGTGCCAGCAGTTACGTACAGAATAGCAATCAGCCCCAGCATTTT.

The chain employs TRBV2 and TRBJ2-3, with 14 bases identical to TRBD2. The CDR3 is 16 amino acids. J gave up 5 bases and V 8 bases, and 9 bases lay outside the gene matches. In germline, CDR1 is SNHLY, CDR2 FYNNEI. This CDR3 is CASARLAGGLGDTQYF. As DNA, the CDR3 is TGTGCCAGCGCGCGACTAGCGGGGGGGCTCGGAGATACGCAGTATTTT.

CDR3 residues: CASSLGMARTDTQYF. In DNA form, the CDR3 reads TGCGCCAGCAGCTTGGGGATGGCCAGGACAGATACGCAGTATTTT. V gene TRBV5-1 combines with J gene TRBJ2-3; D gene ambiguous. Germline-derived CDR1 and CDR2 are SGHRS and YFSETQ. CDR3 size: 15 residues. V lost 0 bases and J lost 3, with 11 bases in between.

The CDR3 protein is CASSPQLAGGLYEQYF. The CDR3 nucleotides read TGTGCCAGCAGTCCTCAACTAGCGGGGGGCCTCTACGAGCAGTACTTC. The chain carries TRBV27 and TRBJ2-7; 12 bases line up with TRBD2. With 5 bases clipped from V and 3 bases from J, the junction kept 8 bases outside the gene matches. Germline V gives CDR1 MNHEY, CDR2 SMNVEV (reference sequence). This CDR3 spans 16 amino acids.

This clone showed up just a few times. The CDR3 DNA follows: TGTGCCAGCAGCTTAGTTCCTCAGTTCACAGATACGCAGTATTTT. Amino acid sequence: CASSLVPQFTDTQYF. The chain couples TRBV7-2 to TRBJ2-3; D is undetermined. Trimming pared 1 base from V and 2 bases from J, leaving 10 bases between. CDR3 length equals 15 residues. CDR1 is SGHTA and CDR2 is FQGNSA in the germline V gene.